The entry below gives a single T cell receptor (beta chain) sequence along with its context. This sample was included in a study of blood T cell repertoires in COVID-19. On the study more broadly: Material from acute and convalescent COVID-19 was sourced from the United States, Italy and Spain.

The data were produced by immunoSEQ multiplex PCR, yet TCRdb's version contains in-frame clones alone and is incomplete. The data show over 200,000 clones, with 70% to 85% seen just once and around 1.8% held by the top ten. J lost 4 bases, V lost 5 bases, and 7 bases had no gene match. CDR1 and CDR2 (germline): SGHTA, FQGNSA. The CDR3 spans 14 residues. Everyone who took part was roughly 18 to 100 years old, and they came from about 25 US areas. The sample was PBMCs or T cells enriched from blood (not recorded which). This TCR derives from a man in his 60s who had recovered from COVID-19. The gene calls are TRBV7-2 and TRBJ1-1; 7 bases line up with TRBD1. The CDR3 DNA sequence: TGTGCCAGCAGCCTGACAGGGTGGAGCACTGAAGCTTTCTTT. Translation gives CASSLTGWSTEAFF.